The clone carrying this T cell receptor (beta chain) was seen at least ten times. Its antigen is not identified. The germline V gene encodes CDR1 DFQATT and CDR2 SNEGSKA (reference sequence). V was trimmed by 0 bases and J by 2 bases, leaving 13 bases between them. This CDR3 is 16 amino acids long. Time point in this sample: pre-sensitization, week 0. Treatment: therapeutic diphenylcyclopropenone sensitization with weekly scalp DPC. These data are taken from a study of human T cells and chemical hapten exposure. Study outcomes and limitations: Relative to controls, expanded TCRs formed significantly more large CDR3 similarity clusters. TCRs above 1 in 1000 frequency did not change with DPC sensitization.

TCRdb ran MiXCR on the RACE reads and lists one entry per CDR3 protein. The table lists around 380,000 distinct CDR3 sequences, 5.5% of them singletons. This chain links TRBV20-1 with TRBJ1-4; weak D call: TRBD1 (6 bases). This receptor was identified in a young woman with alopecia areata. Some clones in this sample may be carry-over from other donors' samples. Material: whole blood, obtained in connection with sensitization to the hapten diphenylcyclopropenone (DPC). CDR3 region: CSARDLRGPTNEKLFF. For the CDR3, the DNA is TGCAGTGCTAGAGATTTACGGGGGCCGACTAATGAAAAACTGTTTTTT.